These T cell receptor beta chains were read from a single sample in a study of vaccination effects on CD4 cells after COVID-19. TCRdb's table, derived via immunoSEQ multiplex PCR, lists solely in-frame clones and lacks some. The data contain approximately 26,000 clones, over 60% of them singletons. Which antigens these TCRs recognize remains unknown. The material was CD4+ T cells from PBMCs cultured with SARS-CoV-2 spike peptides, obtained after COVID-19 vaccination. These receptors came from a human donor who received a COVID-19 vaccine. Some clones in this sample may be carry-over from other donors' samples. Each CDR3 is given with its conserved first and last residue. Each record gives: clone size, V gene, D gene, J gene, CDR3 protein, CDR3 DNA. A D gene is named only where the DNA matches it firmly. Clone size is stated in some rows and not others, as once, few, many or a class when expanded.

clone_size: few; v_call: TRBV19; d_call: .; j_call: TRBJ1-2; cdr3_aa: CASSSILQGPPYGYTF; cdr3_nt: TGTGCCAGTAGTTCCATCTTACAGGGTCCCCCTTATGGCTACACCTTC
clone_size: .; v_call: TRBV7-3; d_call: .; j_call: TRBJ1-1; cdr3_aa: CASSLSVNTEAFF; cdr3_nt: TGTGCCAGCAGCTTGTCCGTGAACACTGAAGCTTTCTTT
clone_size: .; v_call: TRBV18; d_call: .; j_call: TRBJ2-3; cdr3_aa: CASSSGGTDTQYF; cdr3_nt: TGTGCCAGCTCATCAGGGGGGACAGATACGCAGTATTTT
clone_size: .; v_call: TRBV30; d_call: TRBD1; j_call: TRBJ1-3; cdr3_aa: CACRTGAGNTIYF; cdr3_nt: TGTGCCTGCCGGACAGGGGCTGGAAACACCATATATTTT
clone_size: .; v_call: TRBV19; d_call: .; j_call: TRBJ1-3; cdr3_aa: CASSTGRGLGNTIYF; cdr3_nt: TGTGCCAGTAGTACTGGACGGGGCCTTGGAAACACCATATATTTT
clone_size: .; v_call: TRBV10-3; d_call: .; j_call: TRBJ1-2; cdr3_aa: CAISAGQGSYGYTF; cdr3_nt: TGTGCCATCAGTGCAGGTCAGGGGAGCTATGGCTACACCTTC
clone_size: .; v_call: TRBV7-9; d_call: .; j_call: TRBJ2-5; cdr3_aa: CASSSSGVETQYF; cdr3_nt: TGTGCCAGCAGCTCCTCGGGGGTAGAGACCCAGTACTTC
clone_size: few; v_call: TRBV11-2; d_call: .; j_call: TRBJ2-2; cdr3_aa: CASSPISGRETGELFF; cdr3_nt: TGTGCCAGCAGCCCTATCTCCGGGAGAGAGACCGGGGAGCTGTTTTTT
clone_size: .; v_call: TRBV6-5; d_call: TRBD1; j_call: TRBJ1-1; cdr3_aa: CASSFSRGGTEAFF; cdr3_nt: TGTGCCAGCAGTTTCTCCAGGGGGGGAACTGAAGCTTTCTTT
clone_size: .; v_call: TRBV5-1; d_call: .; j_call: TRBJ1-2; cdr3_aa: CASTPVGSYGYTF; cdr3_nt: TGCGCCAGCACCCCGGTGGGGAGCTATGGCTACACCTTC
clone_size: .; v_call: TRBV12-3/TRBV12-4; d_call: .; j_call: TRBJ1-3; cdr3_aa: CASSSGNTIYF; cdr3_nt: TGTGCCAGCAGCTCAGGAAACACCATATATTTT
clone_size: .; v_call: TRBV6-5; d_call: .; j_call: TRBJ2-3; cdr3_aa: CASSPRADYTDTQYF; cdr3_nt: TGTGCCAGCAGTCCCCGGGCGGACTACACAGATACGCAGTATTTT
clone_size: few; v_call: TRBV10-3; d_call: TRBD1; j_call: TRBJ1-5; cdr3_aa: CAVGQSYQPQHF; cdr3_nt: TGTGCCGTGGGACAGTCTTATCAGCCCCAGCATTTT
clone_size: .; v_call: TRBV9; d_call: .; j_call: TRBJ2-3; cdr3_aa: CASSVGGGFYTDTQYF; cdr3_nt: TGTGCCAGCAGCGTCGGGGGAGGCTTCTACACAGATACGCAGTATTTT
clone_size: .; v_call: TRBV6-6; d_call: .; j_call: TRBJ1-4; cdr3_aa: CASERGVGEKLFF; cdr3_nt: TGTGCCAGTGAGAGGGGGGTAGGTGAAAAACTGTTTTTT
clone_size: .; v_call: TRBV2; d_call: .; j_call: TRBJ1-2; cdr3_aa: CASSDRGTSGYTF; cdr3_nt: TGTGCCAGCAGTGACAGGGGTACATCTGGCTACACCTTC
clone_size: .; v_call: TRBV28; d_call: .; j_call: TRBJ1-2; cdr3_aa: CASRRPGGGKSRGYTF; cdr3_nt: TGTGCCAGCAGACGGCCGGGCGGAGGGAAGTCCCGTGGCTACACCTTC
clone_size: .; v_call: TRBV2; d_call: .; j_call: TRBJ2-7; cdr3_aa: CASSSHRTFSYEQYF; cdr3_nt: TGTGCCAGCAGTTCACATAGGACATTCTCCTACGAGCAGTACTTC